The 8 T cell receptor beta chains below come from one sample, sequenced in a study of CD8 T cells in ankylosing spondylitis. Regarding the study as a whole: Seemingly distinctive of ankylosing spondylitis blood was a TCR beta motif formed by eight highly homologous variants.

These TCRs' antigens remain unknown. TCRdb used MiXCR to reprocess the 5' RACE reads, holding one entry per CDR3 protein. The sample lists 250,000 to 350,000 distinct CDR3 sequences, less than 10% occurring once. The sequenced sample was blood, either unsorted or a sorted T cell fraction (not recorded which). These receptors originate from a male donor with ankylosing spondylitis.

This clonotype was picked up a small number of times. The chain couples TRBV27 to TRBJ2-3; 9 bases agree with TRBD2. From germline, CDR1 is MNHEY and CDR2 SMNVEV (reference sequence). The CDR3 is made up of 16 amino acids. The V gene end was trimmed by 5 bases and the J gene end by 0 bases; junction bases not matched to a gene: 6. The CDR3 DNA follows: TGTGCCAGCAGTCCAAGACTAGCGGACAGCACAGATACGCAGTATTTT. It yields the protein CASSPRLADSTDTQYF.

As for this clonotype: This may stem from a read error, because a much larger clone lies one nucleotide away. The rearrangement uses TRBV4-2 and TRBJ2-3; no firm D call. With 4 bases removed from V and 3 bases from J, the gap between germline ends came to 8 bases. This CDR3 is 13 amino acids long. Germline CDR1 and CDR2: LGHNA and YNFKEQ. DNA of the CDR3: TGTGCCAGCAGCCCTGACGATACAGATACGCAGTATTTT. Amino acids: CASSPDDTDTQYF.

In nucleotides, the CDR3 is TGTGCCAGCAAGCCGAACACCGGGGAGCTGTTTTTT. It is translated as CASKPNTGELFF. The chain employs TRBV12-3 or TRBV12-4 and TRBJ2-2; no firm D call. The CDR3 runs 12 residues. V was shortened by 7 bases and J by 0 bases, with 3 bases between the two germline ends.

In DNA form, the CDR3 reads TGTGCCAGCAATTTCCAAGTCGCGAACACTGAAGCTTTCTTT. As protein: CASNFQVANTEAFF. The gene calls are TRBV12-3 or TRBV12-4 and TRBJ1-1, with no clear D. This CDR3 is built from 14 residues. Trimming pared 7 bases from V and 1 base from J, leaving 13 bases between.

V usage is TRBV3-1 and J usage is TRBJ2-1; D uncertain. Germline V gene sequence: CDR1 LGHDT, CDR2 YNNKEL (reference sequence). V lost 1 base and J 8 bases, leaving 15 bases between the germline ends. The CDR3 has 15 residues. CDR3 in amino acids: CASSQVGSLRHEQFF. The CDR3 DNA reads TGTGCCAGCAGCCAAGTAGGCTCCCTCCGCCATGAGCAGTTCTTC.

The table lists this clonotype with a few counts. The V gene is TRBV20-1, the J gene TRBJ1-2; 7 positions agree with TRBD1. With V trimmed by 1 base and J by 7 bases, 9 bases remained unmatched. The CDR3 extends over 14 amino acids. CDR1 and CDR2 (germline): DFQATT, SNEGSKA (reference sequence). For the CDR3, the DNA is TGCAGTGCTAGAGGTTCCCAACAGGGGTTTGGCTACACCTTC. It is translated as CSARGSQQGFGYTF.

This clonotype has more than one count but fewer than ten. This chain joins TRBV27 and TRBJ2-5, with D tentatively TRBD1 or TRBD2 (6 bases each). CDR1 MNHEY and CDR2 SMNVEV come from the germline V gene (reference sequence). V was cut by 10 bases and J by 3 bases, with 21 bases left in between. The CDR3 spans 15 residues. The CDR3 sequence: CATGDGTNAKETQYF. DNA for the CDR3: TGTGCCACGGGAGACGGGACAAACGCGAAAGAGACCCAGTACTTC.

J is TRBJ2-1 and V is TRBV20-1; 9 bases agree with TRBD2. Germline-derived CDR1 and CDR2 are DFQATT and SNEGSKA (reference sequence). The CDR3 loop spans 19 amino acids. V was pared by 5 bases and J by 4 bases, with 21 bases of the junction left unmatched. The CDR3 DNA sequence: TGCAGTGCTCGTACCCAAGCGGGAGGTGGGGTTGAGGGGTACAATGAGCAGTTCTTC. Its protein product is CSARTQAGGGVEGYNEQFF.